These T cell receptor beta chains were read from a single sample in a study of monozygotic twins with inflammatory bowel disease. No DNA is given; TCRdb re-called the 5' RACE reads and lists each CDR3 protein once. This table lists approximately 390,000 distinct CDR3 sequences. Input material: blood. The receptor source for this set is a human donor with ulcerative colitis or Crohn's disease, or a healthy co-twin of an affected twin (not recorded which). Both conserved end residues are part of each CDR3.

j_gene	v_gene	CDR3aa
TRBJ2-1	TRBV7-9	CASSTGQPPNEQFF
TRBJ2-7	TRBV28	CASSLPTWTGSFTENYEQYF
TRBJ1-1	TRBV5-6	CASSFFLPTPNTEAFF
TRBJ2-1	TRBV20-1	CSATGTSVSDEQFF
TRBJ2-3	TRBV20-1	CSARSRGGGSAPDTQYF
TRBJ2-3	TRBV7-2	CASSLAGRPQYF
TRBJ2-7	TRBV6-6	CASSRGSEYEQYF
TRBJ1-1	TRBV19	CASSKAGTEAFF
TRBJ2-5	TRBV7-2	CASSFSNQETQYF
TRBJ2-2	TRBV14	CASSRPGQGATGELFF
TRBJ2-3	TRBV20-1	CSAHSSGDSTDTQYF
TRBJ2-5	TRBV3-1	CASSQGGSYQETQYF
TRBJ2-7	TRBV9	CASSALAGGVYEQYF
TRBJ1-5	TRBV20-1	CSATFQGRSNQPQHF
TRBJ2-1	TRBV14	CASSLTGYNEEFF
TRBJ2-1	TRBV7-9	CASRPPAGPLYNEQFF
TRBJ2-2	TRBV7-2	CASSLLAGAGELFF
TRBJ1-1	TRBV3-1	CASSETGRAFF
TRBJ1-1	TRBV5-1	CASSLIGDKGTEAFF
TRBJ1-1	TRBV20-1	CSARDPGTDETEAFF
TRBJ1-5	TRBV15	CATSRAEGNQPQHF
TRBJ2-1	TRBV24-1	CATSAPTGAGANEQFF
TRBJ2-1	TRBV4-1	CASSELAAYNEQFF
TRBJ2-2	TRBV7-2	CASSLGPLASSGGTGELFF
TRBJ1-5	TRBV3-1	CASSQAGNNQPQHF
TRBJ1-1	TRBV6-5	CASRGQGTEAFF
TRBJ2-1	TRBV7-9	CASSLVLAGVLNEQFF
TRBJ2-5	TRBV9	CASSAGGQETQYF
TRBJ1-1	TRBV21-1	CASSKGSRPIEAFF
TRBJ1-2	TRBV3-1	CASSQEWESDYGYTF
TRBJ2-1	TRBV7-9	CASSTTTGSSYNEQFF
TRBJ2-2	TRBV28	CASSLPWGRARPRAGELFF
TRBJ2-1	TRBV12-3/TRBV12-4	CASSFGGGVNEQFF
TRBJ2-2	TRBV7-7	CASSYAGTSGRDWTGELFF
TRBJ1-4	TRBV5-1	CASSLRPGSNEKLFF
TRBJ2-7	TRBV28	CATILAGNNYEQYF
TRBJ2-1	TRBV29-1	CSVEDLDREAYNEQFF
TRBJ2-1	TRBV5-1	CASSSSGRAVGNEQFF
TRBJ1-6	TRBV1	CTRHHPTRGNNSPLHF
TRBJ2-5	TRBV12-3/TRBV12-4	CASSRRQVGTGETQYF